This TCR beta chain is from a study of T-cell reconstitution after alpha-beta-depleted transplantation in children. Study-wide results and limits: The study traced high day-60 TCRbeta diversity in some patients to surviving recipient T cells and thymic progenitors.

The table lists this clonotype with a few counts. Its antigen is still unknown. The germline gives CDR1 SQVTM, CDR2 ANQGSEA. Trimming removed 7 bases from V and 0 bases from J; junction bases left unmatched: 8. There are 14 residues in the CDR3. Using unique molecular identifiers, the investigators prepared the TCRbeta library. One entry per CDR3 protein, called by TCRdb with MiXCR from the PCR reads. The table lists 750,000 to 950,000 distinct CDR3 sequences, roughly 15% of them singletons. The rearrangement links TRBV29-1 to TRBJ2-7, with TRBD2 identical over 8 bases. The TCR was taken from a male patient aged 10-17 years who had a stem cell transplant for acute lymphoblastic leukemia, so the T cells may come from the graft donor. The sequencing used PBMCs, mostly from graft donor cells, collected 360 days after TCRalphabeta/CD19-depleted stem cell transplant. This CDR3 reads CSARTSYSSYEQYF. CDR3 bases: TGCAGCGCCCGGACTAGCTACAGCTCCTACGAGCAGTACTTC.